This T cell receptor beta chain was recorded in a study of response to subunit inactivated influenza vaccine. Overall study findings and caveats: That few new T cells are recruited by each seasonal influenza vaccination was the authors' suggestion.

TCRdb re-derived calls from the RT-PCR reads in MiXCR, one entry per CDR3 protein. The data contain about 520,000 distinct CDR3 sequences, 25% of them singletons. Of note for this clonotype: Its antigen is as yet unknown.

The clonotype originates from a man aged 50-60 years who received an inactivated influenza vaccine. Material: CD4+ T cells sorted from PBMCs, obtained less than 6 days after vaccination.

In DNA, the CDR3 is TGTGCCGGAACCTACAGTACTAGCACAGATACGCAGTATTTT. This translates into CAGTYSTSTDTQYF. The chain recombines TRBV30 with TRBJ2-3; D ambiguous. V lost 8 bases and J 0 bases, leaving 15 bases between the germline ends. Germline CDR1 and CDR2: GTSNPN and SVGIG (reference sequence). CDR3 length: 14 amino acids.